What follows are 26 T cell receptor beta chains derived from one specimen sequenced in a study of CD8 T cells in Susac syndrome. Random hexamers served to reverse transcribe roughly 0.45 to 1 ug RNA. TCRdb reprocessed the immunoSEQ multiplex PCR reads via MiXCR and lists one record per CDR3 protein. The data contain about 240,000 distinct CDR3 sequences, 90% to 97% of them singletons. Sequenced material: CD4+ T cells from PBMCs. Every receptor here comes from a human donor with Susac syndrome.

The chain is built from TRBV4-2 and TRBJ2-6; D is perhaps TRBD2 (6 bases). Germline CDR1 reads LGHNA; CDR2 reads YNFKEQ. The CDR3 has 15 amino acids. Trimming cost V 1 base and J 3 bases, with 7 bases left between them. CDR3 nucleotide sequence: TGTGCCAGCAGCCAAGGGAGGGTTGGGGCCAACGTCCTGACTTTC. Its translation: CASSQGRVGANVLTF.

CDR3 nucleotides: TGTGCCAGCAGTTTTGTTCACGGGGAGCTGTTTTTT. Protein: CASSFVHGELFF. This rearrangement joins TRBV12-3 or TRBV12-4 to TRBJ2-2; no clear D gene. CDR3 length: 12 amino acids. V was trimmed by 3 bases and J by 7 bases, leaving 6 bases between them.

V gene TRBV29-1 combines with J gene TRBJ2-5; D not certain. Per germline, CDR1 SQVTM and CDR2 ANQGSEA. The CDR3 contains 14 residues. V gave up 3 bases and J gave up 5 bases, with 16 bases separating them. CDR3 sequence reads: CSVDPLGTQETQYF. In nucleotides, the CDR3 is TGCAGCGTTGATCCCTTGGGCACCCAGGAGACCCAGTACTTC.

The chain links TRBV24-1 to TRBJ2-2; no firm D call. The CDR3 runs 13 residues. Germline V CDR1 and CDR2: KGHDR, SFDVKD. Trimming took off 1 base at V and 5 bases at J, with 4 bases between the two ends. The CDR3 DNA is TGTGCCACCAGTGATTTCGGAACCGGGGAGCTGTTTTTT. It yields the protein CATSDFGTGELFF.

The V and J genes are TRBV7-2 and TRBJ2-1, with D maybe TRBD2 (5 bases). V dropped 5 bases and J dropped 10 bases, with 12 bases sitting between them. CDR1 is SGHTA and CDR2 is FQGNSA in the germline V gene. The CDR3 spans 12 residues. In nucleotides, the CDR3 is TGTGCCAGCAGCGTGCTAGCTGAGGAGCAGTTCTTC. This encodes CASSVLAEEQFF.

This rearrangement joins TRBV4-2 to TRBJ2-7, with D possibly being TRBD2 (6 bases). The CDR3 has 14 amino acids. Germline assignment: CDR1 LGHNA and CDR2 YNFKEQ. Trimming removed 0 bases from V and 4 bases from J, with 10 bases in between. The chain's CDR3 is CASSQEGTDYEQYF. The CDR3 coding sequence is TGTGCCAGCAGCCAAGAGGGGACTGATTACGAGCAGTACTTC.

V usage is TRBV18 and J usage is TRBJ1-2; perhaps TRBD1 as D (5 bases). Germline lookup yields CDR1 KGHSH and CDR2 LQKENI. Trimming cost V 3 bases and J 6 bases, with 11 bases left between them. The CDR3 totals 13 residues. As DNA, the CDR3 is TGTGCCAGCTCACCCGACAGACCGCATGGCTACACCTTC. Residues: CASSPDRPHGYTF.

The gene calls are TRBV11-2 and TRBJ2-5; 13 bases map to TRBD2. This CDR3 has 23 amino acids. Trimming cost V 5 bases and J 1 base; bases outside gene matches: 25. CDR1 SGHAT and CDR2 FQNNGV come from the germline V gene. The CDR3 bases are TGTGCCAGCAGCGCAAGCCCGACACTTCAACCGGGACTAGCGGGATGGGTCCAAGAGACCCAGTACTTC. Residues: CASSASPTLQPGLAGWVQETQYF.

CDR3 nucleotide sequence: TGCGCCTCGGCGGAGGGGGCGATCACCGGGGAGCTGTTTTTT. Protein sequence: CASAEGAITGELFF. This chain uses TRBV5-1 with TRBJ2-2, with D perhaps matching TRBD1 (7 bases). V was clipped by 10 bases and J by 4 bases, with 17 bases between them. The CDR3 spans 14 residues. Looked up from germline, CDR1 is SGHRS and CDR2 is YFSETQ.

This rearrangement joins TRBV12-3 or TRBV12-4 to TRBJ2-5; weak D call: TRBD1 (6 bases). This CDR3 has 13 residues. Trimming removed 6 bases from V and 4 bases from J, with 12 bases in between. The CDR3 loop reads CASSSLGGETQYF. In DNA form, the CDR3 reads TGTGCCAGCAGCTCCCTAGGGGGAGAGACCCAGTACTTC.

This chain connects TRBV20-1 to TRBJ1-5; D is perhaps TRBD1 (5 bases). This CDR3 is 14 amino acids long. The ends were cut back, 4 bases at V and 4 bases at J, with 14 bases in the middle. The V gene's germline CDR1 is DFQATT and CDR2 SNEGSKA (reference sequence). The CDR3: CSATRPDRNQPQHF. In nucleotides, the CDR3 is TGCAGTGCTACGCGACCAGACAGAAATCAGCCCCAGCATTTT.

The chain couples TRBV28 to TRBJ2-7; D unresolved. V lost 7 bases to trimming and J lost 2 bases, with 9 bases between them. The CDR3 is 12 residues long. Germline CDR1 reads MDHEN; CDR2 reads SYDVKM. The CDR3 reads CASTNGAYEQYF. Here the CDR3 DNA reads TGTGCCAGCACAAATGGAGCCTACGAGCAGTACTTC.

The chain links TRBV29-1 to TRBJ2-1, with D possibly matching TRBD1 (6 bases). Germline V CDR1 and CDR2: SQVTM, ANQGSEA. This CDR3 is built from 14 residues. V was cut by 6 bases and J by 7 bases, with 19 bases left in between. In DNA, the CDR3 is TGCAGCGTGGTCACACTGGCAGGGGCGAATGAGCAGTTCTTC. Protein: CSVVTLAGANEQFF.

This chain uses TRBV11-3 with TRBJ1-1; 9 bases are a match to TRBD1. The V and J ends lost 1 base and 3 bases, in that order; junction bases with no gene match: 3. This CDR3 region has 15 residues. The V gene's germline CDR1 is SGHNT and CDR2 YENEEA. The CDR3 reads CASSLGRDRDTEAFF. The CDR3 coding sequence is TGTGCCAGCAGCTTAGGCCGGGACAGGGACACTGAAGCTTTCTTT.

The rearrangement links TRBV30 to TRBJ2-1, with TRBD2 matching over 8 bases. The CDR3 spans 15 residues. V lost 1 base and J lost 7; bases outside the gene matches: 9. Germline lookup yields CDR1 GTSNPN and CDR2 SVGIG (reference sequence). This CDR3 reads CAWSGSGEGRNEQFF. CDR3 DNA sequence: TGTGCCTGGAGTGGTAGCGGGGAGGGGAGGAATGAGCAGTTCTTC.

V and J are TRBV5-6 and TRBJ2-7, with D perhaps being TRBD1 or TRBD2 (5 bases each). CDR1 is SGHDT and CDR2 is YYEEEE in the germline V gene. Trimming cost V 2 bases and J 2 bases, with 14 bases left between them. CDR3 length: 15 residues. CDR3 region: CASSFAGSDPYEQYF. The CDR3 nucleotides read TGTGCCAGCAGCTTCGCAGGGAGCGACCCCTACGAGCAGTACTTC. The complete variable domain, with remaining parts taken from reference TRBV5-6 and TRBJ2-7, reads DAGVTQSPTHLIKTRGQQVTLRCSPKSGHDTVSWYQQALGQGPQFIFQYYEEEERQRGNFPDRFSGHQFPNYSSELNVNALLLGDSALYLCASSFAGSDPYEQYFGPGTRLTVT.

The rearrangement uses TRBV5-6 and TRBJ2-1; 9 positions agree with TRBD1. This CDR3 has 16 residues. After removal of 4 bases from V and 2 bases from J, the junction contained 7 bases not matched to a gene. Germline loops: CDR1 SGHDT, CDR2 YYEEEE. The CDR3 region is CASSLPGQGTYNEQFF. DNA for the CDR3: TGTGCCAGCAGCCTCCCGGGACAGGGCACCTACAATGAGCAGTTCTTC.

The V gene is TRBV6-6, the J gene TRBJ2-7; a possible D gene is TRBD1 (7 bases). The CDR3 sequence is 15 residues long. Germline values: CDR1 MNHNY, CDR2 SVGAGI (reference sequence). V lost 6 bases and J 0 bases, leaving 15 bases between the germline ends. CDR3 nucleotides: TGTGCCAGCAGGGGGGGACAGCTCAACTCCTACGAGCAGTACTTC. It translates to CASRGGQLNSYEQYF.

The chain joins TRBV20-1 to TRBJ1-5, with D possibly matching TRBD1 (5 bases). CDR3 length: 13 amino acids. The ends were cut back, 3 bases at V and 2 bases at J, with 8 bases in the middle. Germline-derived CDR1 and CDR2 are DFQATT and SNEGSKA (reference sequence). The CDR3 reads CSARGGGNQPQHF. CDR3 bases: TGCAGTGCTAGGGGGGGTGGCAATCAGCCCCAGCATTTT.

Here the CDR3 reads CASNPRDRHNTEAFF. Written as DNA, the CDR3 is TGTGCCAGCAATCCCCGGGACAGGCATAACACTGAAGCTTTCTTT. The chain combines TRBV27 with TRBJ1-1; 8 bases line up with TRBD1. The CDR3 has 15 amino acids. Germline loops: CDR1 MNHEY, CDR2 SMNVEV (reference sequence). Germline trimming cut 7 bases from V and 2 bases from J; bases unmatched to any gene: 9.

The chain links TRBV5-1 to TRBJ2-7; the D gene is possibly TRBD2 (5 bases). CDR3 length equals 13 residues. V shed 5 bases and J shed 0 bases, with 9 bases lying between them. Per the germline V gene, CDR1 is SGHRS and CDR2 is YFSETQ. DNA of the CDR3: TGCGCCAGCAGAGAGGGCCCCTCCTACGAGCAGTACTTC. Its translation: CASREGPSYEQYF.

This rearrangement joins TRBV11-3 to TRBJ1-1; unclear D gene. Germline V gene sequence: CDR1 SGHNT, CDR2 YENEEA. V was trimmed by 1 base and J by 2 bases, leaving 8 bases between them. There are 14 residues in the CDR3. DNA for the CDR3: TGTGCCAGCAGCTTAGCCTCGGATAACACTGAAGCTTTCTTT. It is translated as CASSLASDNTEAFF.

The chain is built from TRBV28 and TRBJ2-5; the D is unclear. Germline CDR1 is MDHEN and CDR2 is SYDVKM. The V gene lost 2 bases and the J gene lost 1 base, with 14 bases spanning the gap. The CDR3 sequence is 16 residues long. The CDR3 spells CASSLGVGRFQETQYF. The CDR3 DNA follows: TGTGCCAGCAGTTTAGGCGTAGGGCGCTTCCAAGAGACCCAGTACTTC.

In DNA form, the CDR3 reads TGTGCCAGCAGCGTAGGTTCTAGCGGGGGAAACATTCAGTACTTC. Its protein is CASSVGSSGGNIQYF. V usage is TRBV9 and J usage is TRBJ2-4, with TRBD2 matching 10 bases. Looked up from germline, CDR1 is SGDLS and CDR2 is YYNGEE. The CDR3 runs 15 residues. V was clipped by 0 bases and J by 6 bases; unmatched bases: 3.

A single count supports this clonotype. The genes are TRBV28 and TRBJ1-2; D unresolved. The CDR3 is made up of 13 amino acids. Germline V gene lookup returns CDR1 MDHEN and CDR2 SYDVKM. The V and J ends lost 4 bases and 4 bases respectively, with 10 bases between them. The CDR3 reads CASSSQNPYGYTF. The CDR3 DNA is TGTGCCAGCAGTTCTCAGAACCCCTATGGCTACACCTTC.

V and J are TRBV7-8 and TRBJ2-3; 8 positions match TRBD2. With V trimmed by 1 base and J by 0 bases, 3 bases remained unmatched. Germline V gene sequence: CDR1 SGHVS, CDR2 FQNEAQ. This CDR3 has 16 amino acids. This chain's CDR3 is CASSLGGGPSTDTQYF. The CDR3 DNA follows: TGTGCCAGCAGCTTAGGCGGGGGGCCGAGCACAGATACGCAGTATTTT.